The clone carrying this T cell receptor beta chain was seen only a few times. What it binds is unknown. This entry belongs to a study of cytomegalovirus exposure and HLA in healthy donors. Overall study context: The same platform was used for the 130 or so validation repertoires as for the approximately 730 first-cohort repertoires, as reported in a later analysis.

Study-wide findings and caveats: Most TCR sequences proved rare, with some public TCRs found in many donors.

Donors were drawn from the roughly 120-subject validation cohort, separate from the 666-subject first cohort. Germline CDR1 and CDR2: MDHEN and SYDVKM. J was trimmed by 5 bases and V by 5 bases; bases with no gene match: 11. The CDR3 contains 16 residues. Method: immunoSEQ multiplex PCR; TCRdb's copy keeps in-frame clones and lacks some. The sample carries tens of thousands of clones, 93% recorded once. The chain couples TRBV28 to TRBJ2-2, with TRBD1 identical over 7 bases. Sequencing used PBMCs. This TCR derives from a woman in her twenties or thirties in good health and CMV-seronegative. The CDR3 DNA follows: TGTGCCAGCAGTGCCCACGCAGGGGGTGGGACCGGGGAGCTGTTTTTT. It encodes CASSAHAGGGTGELFF.